These T cell receptor beta chains were read from a single sample in a study of T cell repertoires in cytomegalovirus infection. TCRdb re-called the reads through MiXCR, storing one row per CDR3 protein. The top ten hold roughly an eighth of the sample, which has around 450,000 distinct CDR3 sequences, about 33% seen once. Sequenced sample: PBMCs. These receptors all come from a human donor in good health (CMV status not recorded). Some clones in this sample may be carry-over from other donors' samples. Both conserved end residues are part of each CDR3. A D gene is named only where the DNA matches it firmly. Clone size is shown for a subset of rows, as once, few, many or a class of expanded clone.

TRBJ2-5 TRBV5-1 - - TGCGCCAGCAGCTTGACTCGGGGTGCGGAGACCCAGTACTTC CASSLTRGAETQYF
TRBJ1-2 TRBV19 - - TGTGCCAGTAAGAGTGAACCCCTGGGACGTGGCTACACCTTC CASKSEPLGRGYTF
TRBJ1-6 TRBV20-1 - few TGCAGTGCTAGGATCGACAGCGCTAATTCACCCCTCCACTTT CSARIDSANSPLHF
TRBJ1-5 TRBV7-2 TRBD1 many TGTGCCAGCAGCCCGGTGACAGGGGGCAGTCAGCCCCAGCATTTT CASSPVTGGSQPQHF
TRBJ2-1 TRBV14 - - TGTGCCAGCAGCCAAGGCGGACACGTCCGGTACAATGAGCAGTTCTTC CASSQGGHVRYNEQFF
TRBJ2-3 TRBV6-1 TRBD2 - TGTGCCAGCAGAGAAAGACTAGCGGGGGACACAGATACGCAGTATTTT CASRERLAGDTDTQYF
TRBJ2-3 TRBV5-1 - - TGCGCCAGCAGCTTGGATACGAGCACATGGGGATCGGGTACGCAGTATTTT CASSLDTSTWGSGTQYF
TRBJ2-5 TRBV5-6 - - TGTGCCAGCAGCATGGCGGGGAGCAGGCCCGAAGAGACCCAGTACTTC CASSMAGSRPEETQYF
TRBJ1-1 TRBV7-2 - - TGTGCCAGCAGCGTAGTTATGACCCTGGACAAGGCAAACACTGAAGCTTTCTTT CASSVVMTLDKANTEAFF
TRBJ1-2 TRBV7-8 - - TGTGCCAGCAGCGGGAGATCGGGCCCACTTTCCTTATACTATGGCTACACCTTC CASSGRSGPLSLYYGYTF
TRBJ1-1 TRBV20-1 TRBD1 few TGCAGTGCAAGAAACAGGGGTTCGGGGAGCACTGAAGCTTTCTTT CSARNRGSGSTEAFF
TRBJ2-3 TRBV7-3 - few TGTGCCAGCAGCGCCCTTAGCGGAGATACGCAGTATTTT CASSALSGDTQYF
TRBJ2-3 TRBV7-2 - many TGTGCCAGCAGCCTAAGGGGGGGGTGGGATACGCAGTATTTT CASSLRGGWDTQYF
TRBJ1-1 TRBV7-2 - - TGTGCCAGCAGATTAGGGGTGACGAACACGGAAGCTTTCTTT CASRLGVTNTEAFF
TRBJ2-3 TRBV7-9 - - TGTGCCAGCAGCTTAGCCCCAGCGGATACGCAGTATTTT CASSLAPADTQYF
TRBJ2-7 TRBV29-1 - few TGCAGCGTTGGACAGGACAACTACGAGCAGTACTTC CSVGQDNYEQYF